The present T cell receptor beta chain was sequenced within a study of T cell responses to AZD1222 COVID-19 vaccine (dated by TCRdb to the early 2020s). Looking at the study overall: A total of around 240 trial participants underwent TCR sequencing, of whom about 210 had received two doses of AZD1222 and approximately 25 had received two doses of the MenACWY control vaccine. Enrollment into the trials was organized by age into subgroups of 18-55, 56-69 and 70-plus years, and those subgroups contained roughly 140, 27 and 60 TCR-sequenced participants, respectively. The study at large found these results: Vaccine-associated CD4 TCRs spanned the whole spike protein, with dominant responses in regions 160-218 and 743-854. A significant rise in spike-specific TCR breadth and depth was observed after two AZD1222 doses relative to day 0 and relative to MenACWY recipients. Because no samples from the day 14 peak response were available, repertoires could be characterized only after the peak T cell response. Most participants were white British and females outnumbered males, and the authors suggested that clonal diversity may have been underestimated. The 56-69-year group was small, and its depth increase did not reach significance, likely because of low power. Reportedly, close to half of the unique spike-specific TCRs recognized epitopes lying outside the regions that are mutated in the B.1.351 and B.1.1.7 variants. Conclusions about previously exposed vaccinees are limited, since just a handful of AZD1222 recipients were seropositive for SARS-CoV-2 at baseline.

The CDR3 regions of human TCRbeta chains were subjected to immunosequencing. On the authors' methods: Repertoire TCRs were checked for matches against a reference library of SARS-CoV-2-specific TCRs that had been generated using the MIRA antigen-specificity platform. Breadth meant the fraction of unique TCRs that were SARS-CoV-2-associated, whereas depth meant the fraction of total T cells that were SARS-CoV-2-associated. Using the MIRA data, every spike-specific TCR was mapped to the spike region that the TCR reacted to and assigned to either a CD4 or a CD8 class. Log10-transformed breadth and depth values were compared by one-way ANOVA with Sidak's multiple comparisons tests. TCRdb holds this immuneACCESS table with in-frame rearrangements only. Some clones are missing; in checked studies, unresolved V genes explain under half, and the rest has no known cause. V, J and clone size reflect that table, while D and trimming were determined from the DNA. The sample profile shows around 130,000 clones; around 90% of them were found once. The ten largest clones add up to 4.2% of the sample.

The CDR3, from cysteine to phenylalanine, totals 15 residues. Only CDR3 DNA remains: 45 bases, in frame from the first base. The junction carries 18 bases between V and J, which are trimmed by 1 base and 9 bases respectively. CDR1 and CDR2 are drawn from the germline V gene: SGHAT, FQNNGV. The sample's time point label is to be understood as: about 28 days (+/-7) after the second vaccine dose. Explained via the paper, the treatment or condition label denotes: meningococcal conjugate vaccine given as trial control. Vaccinee samples were obtained from the UK trials COV001 and COV002, which included a single-blind randomized controlled phase 2/3 trial of AZD1222 (ChAdOx1 nCoV-19) in healthy adults. For TCRbeta chain sequencing, PBMC samples were collected from trial participants at day 0 and at day 28 after the second dose. This clone has more than one count but fewer than ten. Its binding antigen is unknown. No much larger clone is present one base from it, and per-base qualities are unavailable.

The origin of this receptor is an adult who received the MenACWY meningococcal vaccine as a control. The chain links TRBV11-2 with TRBJ1-1; too little of a D gene remains to name it. The starting material was peripheral blood, obtained 28 days after the second dose of the MenACWY control vaccine. CDR3 loop: CASSLALGGEPQAFF. Here is the DNA: TGTGCCAGCAGCTTAGCCCTTGGCGGGGAGCCGCAAGCTTTCTTT.